This is a list of T cell receptor beta chains from one sample in a study of blood T cell repertoires in COVID-19. Assay used: immunoSEQ multiplex PCR; TCRdb lists only in-frame clones, some missing. The sample holds approximately 70,000 clones, about 85% seen once. The sample was peripheral blood. The receptors were gathered from a woman in her forties or fifties with COVID-19, enrolled during active disease. Each CDR3 is given with its conserved first and last residue. D genes are given only for firm matches. The listing skips clone size in some rows; elsewhere it reads once, few, many or a size class.

d_gene	v_gene	abundance	j_gene	CDR3aa	CDR3nt
TRBD2	TRBV2	NA	TRBJ2-7	CASSEVTSGRGEQYF	TGTGCCAGCAGTGAAGTTACTAGCGGGAGAGGCGAGCAGTACTTC
TRBD2	TRBV6-1	NA	TRBJ2-3	CASSELAGADTQYF	TGTGCCAGCAGTGAACTAGCGGGAGCAGATACGCAGTATTTT
NA	TRBV7-8	NA	TRBJ1-1	CASSHFTEAFF	TGTGCCAGCAGCCACTTCACCGAAGCTTTCTTT
NA	TRBV24-1	NA	TRBJ2-7	CATRRGSHEQYF	TGTGCCACCCGCAGGGGCAGCCACGAGCAGTACTTC
TRBD2	TRBV27	NA	TRBJ2-7	CASSLGSLAEPYEQYF	TGTGCCAGCAGCCTTGGGTCCCTAGCGGAGCCCTACGAGCAGTACTTC
NA	TRBV7-9	NA	TRBJ2-2	CASTLQLGPGELFF	TGTGCCAGCACCCTACAACTGGGGCCCGGGGAGCTGTTTTTT
NA	TRBV10-3	NA	TRBJ1-1	CAISGEGNTEAFF	TGTGCCATCAGTGGGGAGGGGAACACTGAAGCTTTCTTT
TRBD1	TRBV18	NA	TRBJ1-2	CASSPRVGGFRDYGYTF	TGTGCCAGCTCACCACGAGTAGGGGGCTTTCGTGACTATGGCTACACCTTC
NA	TRBV6-6	NA	TRBJ1-2	CASSYVQGFGYTF	TGTGCCAGCAGTTACGTCCAGGGGTTTGGCTACACCTTC
NA	TRBV29-1	NA	TRBJ2-3	CSTEWAGTTDTQYF	TGCAGCACCGAGTGGGCCGGTACTACAGATACGCAGTATTTT
NA	TRBV5-5	NA	TRBJ1-1	CASSLEGHTEAFF	TGTGCCAGCAGCTTGGAGGGGCACACTGAAGCTTTCTTT
TRBD1	TRBV30	NA	TRBJ1-2	CAWGQGGYTF	TGTGCCTGGGGACAGGGTGGCTACACCTTC
NA	TRBV7-9	NA	TRBJ2-1	CASSPGENEQFF	TGTGCCAGCAGCCCAGGGGAAAATGAGCAGTTCTTC
NA	TRBV3-1/TRBV3-2	NA	TRBJ1-6	CASSQGRFSPLHF	TGTGCCAGCAGCCAAGGCAGGTTTTCACCCCTCCACTTT
NA	TRBV29-1	NA	TRBJ1-1	CSVPAVGGTEAFF	TGCAGCGTTCCCGCGGTGGGGGGCACTGAAGCTTTCTTT
TRBD2	TRBV30	NA	TRBJ2-1	CAWSPLAGGGNEQFF	TGTGCCTGGTCACCCCTAGCGGGAGGGGGCAATGAGCAGTTCTTC
TRBD2	TRBV11-3	NA	TRBJ2-3	CASSFRAGSTDTQYF	TGTGCCAGCAGCTTCCGAGCGGGAAGCACAGATACGCAGTATTTT
TRBD1	TRBV7-9	NA	TRBJ1-5	CASSLGTGINQPQHF	TGTGCCAGCAGCTTAGGGACAGGGATCAATCAGCCCCAGCATTTT
TRBD1	TRBV29-1	NA	TRBJ2-5	CSVGAGTGGVTQYF	TGCAGCGTTGGGGCCGGGACAGGAGGAGTGACCCAGTACTTC
TRBD1	TRBV2	NA	TRBJ1-5	CASSEPPGQVDNQPQHF	TGTGCCAGCAGTGAACCCCCGGGACAGGTTGATAATCAGCCCCAGCATTTT
TRBD2	TRBV7-2	NA	TRBJ2-5	CASSLSGNSQETQYF	TGTGCCAGCAGCTTGAGCGGGAATTCTCAAGAGACCCAGTACTTC
NA	TRBV4-2	NA	TRBJ1-3	CANSQVLWAVSGNTIYF	TGTGCCAACAGCCAAGTGTTATGGGCAGTCTCTGGAAACACCATATATTTT
NA	TRBV11-3	once	TRBJ2-1	CASREIREQFF	TGTGCCAGCAGGGAAATCAGGGAGCAGTTCTTC
NA	TRBV7-9	once	TRBJ2-3	CASKLGSADTQYF	TGTGCCAGCAAGCTAGGCTCGGCAGATACGCAGTATTTT
NA	TRBV15	NA	TRBJ1-1	CATSRARGYEAFF	TGTGCCACCAGCAGAGCTCGGGGGTATGAAGCTTTCTTT
TRBD1	TRBV2	once	TRBJ1-5	CASSKNNRGEPQHF	TGTGCCAGCAGTAAGAACAACAGGGGTGAGCCCCAGCATTTT
TRBD2	TRBV7-2	NA	TRBJ2-7	CASSARTSGITYEQYF	TGTGCCAGCAGCGCGCGGACTAGCGGGATTACCTACGAGCAGTACTTC
NA	TRBV3-1/TRBV3-2	NA	TRBJ2-7	CASSPRQAKVQYF	TGTGCCAGCAGCCCTCGACAGGCCAAGGTGCAGTACTTC
TRBD1	TRBV14	NA	TRBJ2-5	CASSPRDSQETQYF	TGTGCCAGCAGCCCTCGGGACAGCCAAGAGACCCAGTACTTC
NA	TRBV28	once	TRBJ1-2	CASSLPGGGYGYTF	TGTGCCAGCAGTTTACCGGGGGGGGGCTATGGCTACACCTTC
TRBD2	TRBV19	once	TRBJ2-1	CATDGTSGSSEQFF	TGTGCCACCGACGGGACTAGCGGGAGTAGTGAGCAGTTCTTC
NA	TRBV2	NA	TRBJ1-5	CASSNNQPQHF	TGTGCCAGCAGCAATAATCAGCCCCAGCATTTT
NA	TRBV28	NA	TRBJ2-1	CASSLPTETSYNEQFF	TGTGCCAGCAGTTTACCGACAGAGACATCATACAATGAGCAGTTCTTC
NA	TRBV28	NA	TRBJ2-1	CASSLDSRSYNEQFF	TGTGCCAGCAGTTTGGACTCCCGCTCCTACAATGAGCAGTTCTTC
NA	TRBV19	NA	TRBJ1-1	CASNADGGGTEAFF	TGTGCCAGTAATGCGGACGGAGGAGGCACTGAAGCTTTCTTT
TRBD2	TRBV7-2	NA	TRBJ2-7	CASSSTGGPSYEQYF	TGTGCCAGCAGCTCGACGGGGGGGCCCTCCTACGAGCAGTACTTC
NA	TRBV19	NA	TRBJ1-5	CASSIGGGQPQHF	TGTGCCAGTAGTATAGGGGGCGGTCAGCCCCAGCATTTT
TRBD1	TRBV28	NA	TRBJ1-2	CASRAPGQGVGYGYTF	TGTGCCAGCAGAGCCCCGGGACAGGGGGTCGGCTATGGCTACACCTTC
NA	TRBV10-1	NA	TRBJ1-5	CASSGASNQPQHF	TGCGCCAGCAGTGGGGCTTCCAATCAGCCCCAGCATTTT
NA	TRBV28	NA	TRBJ1-2	CASSLGTLYGYTF	TGTGCCAGCAGTTTGGGCACTCTCTATGGCTACACCTTC